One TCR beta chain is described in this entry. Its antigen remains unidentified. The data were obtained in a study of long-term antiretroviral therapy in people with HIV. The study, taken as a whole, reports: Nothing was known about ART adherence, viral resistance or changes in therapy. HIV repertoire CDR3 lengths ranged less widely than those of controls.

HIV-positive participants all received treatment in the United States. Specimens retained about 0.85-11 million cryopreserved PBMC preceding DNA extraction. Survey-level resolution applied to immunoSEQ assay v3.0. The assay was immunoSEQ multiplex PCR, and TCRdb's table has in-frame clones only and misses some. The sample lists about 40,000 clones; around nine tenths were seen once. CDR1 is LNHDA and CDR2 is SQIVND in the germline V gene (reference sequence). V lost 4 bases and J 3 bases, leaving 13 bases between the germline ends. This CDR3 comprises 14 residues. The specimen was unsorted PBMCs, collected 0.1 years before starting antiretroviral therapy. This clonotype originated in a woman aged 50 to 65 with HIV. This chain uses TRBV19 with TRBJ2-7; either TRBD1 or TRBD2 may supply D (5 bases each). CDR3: CASSTRQTNYEQYF. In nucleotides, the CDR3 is TGTGCCAGTAGTACCCGACAGACTAACTACGAGCAGTACTTC. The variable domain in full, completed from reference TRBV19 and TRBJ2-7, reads DGGITQSPKYLFRKEGQNVTLSCEQNLNHDAMYWYRQDPGQGLRLIYYSQIVNDFQKGDIAEGYSVSREKKESFPLTVTSAQKNPTAFYLCASSTRQTNYEQYFGPGTRLTVT.